The 30 T cell receptor beta chains presented below share a single source sample, sequenced in a study of blood T cell repertoires in COVID-19. Profiled with immunoSEQ multiplex PCR; TCRdb holds only in-frame clones, not every one. The table records 160,000 or so clones, over 75% of them present only once. Material for sequencing was peripheral blood. The receptors here all came from an older man who had recovered from COVID-19.

This clone was seen a few times. The genes are TRBV7-2 and TRBJ1-5; tentatively, D is TRBD1 (6 bases). CDR3 length equals 14 residues. Between the trimmed V and J ends, which lost 3 bases and 6 bases, there was a span of 12 bases. Germline assignment: CDR1 SGHTA and CDR2 FQGNSA. The CDR3 protein is CASSLNRESQPQHF. As DNA, the CDR3 is TGTGCCAGCAGCTTGAACAGGGAGAGTCAGCCCCAGCATTTT.

The V gene is TRBV2, the J gene TRBJ1-1; 8 bases fit TRBD1. The V gene's germline CDR1 is SNHLY and CDR2 FYNNEI. The length of the CDR3 is 14 residues. V was clipped by 4 bases and J by 5 bases; unmatched bases: 6. CDR3 bases: TGTGCCAGCAGTGGGACAGGGTCTTTTACTGAAGCTTTCTTT. Amino acids: CASSGTGSFTEAFF.

This clone occurred once. The chain uses TRBV7-8 and TRBJ2-1, with TRBD2 as a possible D gene (5 bases). The CDR3 length is 14 residues. Germline CDR1 and CDR2: SGHVS and FQNEAQ. V was shortened by 2 bases and J by 8 bases, with 13 bases between the two germline ends. In DNA, the CDR3 is TGTGCCAGCAGCTTATTGCCTAGCACAGATGAGCAGTTCTTC. Protein sequence: CASSLLPSTDEQFF.

This chain uses TRBV7-9 with TRBJ1-2; D is unresolved. V was trimmed by 1 base and J by 3 bases, leaving 9 bases between them. CDR3 length: 14 residues. The germline V gene encodes CDR1 SEHNR and CDR2 FQNEAQ (reference sequence). CDR3 amino acids: CASSLVGQDYGYTF. CDR3 DNA sequence: TGTGCCAGCAGCTTAGTTGGTCAGGACTATGGCTACACCTTC.

The rearrangement links TRBV12-5 to TRBJ2-2; TRBD1 is a possible D gene (6 bases). The CDR3 is 17 amino acids. Germline CDR1 and CDR2: LGHNT and FRNRAP. Trimming pared 2 bases from V and 7 bases from J, leaving 20 bases between. CDR3 protein: CASGLSPPGTRGGELFF. CDR3 DNA sequence: TGTGCTAGTGGTTTGTCACCCCCCGGGACAAGGGGCGGGGAGCTGTTTTTT.

The chain has TRBV29-1 and TRBJ1-1; 9 nucleotides align to TRBD1. Trimming took 6 bases from V and 5 from J; bases not matched to a gene: 7. This CDR3 comprises 13 residues. CDR1 is SQVTM and CDR2 is ANQGSEA in the germline V gene. The CDR3 DNA sequence: TGCAGCGTCGAGGGACAGGGTGGTACTGAAGCTTTCTTT. Amino acids: CSVEGQGGTEAFF.

The chain recombines TRBV6-5 with TRBJ2-7; a possible D gene is TRBD2 (5 bases). Trimming pared 5 bases from V and 4 bases from J, leaving 15 bases between. This CDR3 region has 14 residues. The V gene's germline CDR1 is MNHEY and CDR2 SVGAGI. CDR3 sequence: CASSPRTGEYEQYF. The CDR3 DNA is TGTGCCAGCAGTCCAAGGACTGGAGAATACGAGCAGTACTTC.

This clone came up once. The chain uses TRBV11-3 and TRBJ2-2; a possible D gene is TRBD1 (5 bases). V was clipped by 4 bases and J by 0 bases, with 9 bases between them. CDR1 SGHNT and CDR2 YENEEA come from the germline V gene. CDR3 length: 15 amino acids. The CDR3 DNA sequence: TGTGCCAGCAGCTCTTCGACAGCGAACACCGGGGAGCTGTTTTTT. As protein: CASSSSTANTGELFF.

The chain couples TRBV15 to TRBJ1-2; 8 bases are a match to TRBD1. The V and J ends lost 5 bases and 4 bases, in that order; junction bases with no gene match: 3. Per germline, CDR1 LNHNV and CDR2 YYDKDF (reference sequence). This CDR3 contains 13 residues. CDR3: CATSFDRGYGYTF. The CDR3 nucleotides read TGTGCCACCAGCTTCGACAGGGGCTATGGCTACACCTTC.

V gene TRBV5-1 combines with J gene TRBJ1-4; D unclear. CDR3 size: 13 residues. Germline lookup yields CDR1 SGHRS and CDR2 YFSETQ. V gave up 1 base and J gave up 3 bases, with 4 bases separating them. Written as DNA, the CDR3 is TGCGCCAGCAGCTTGTGGCCTAATGAAAAACTGTTTTTT. It codes for CASSLWPNEKLFF.

This chain links TRBV4-3 with TRBJ1-2, with D perhaps TRBD1 (6 bases). V gave up 5 bases and J gave up 8 bases, with 21 bases separating them. The CDR3 has 15 residues. Germline loops: CDR1 LGHNA, CDR2 YSLEER. CDR3 sequence reads: CASSGGSDRIEGYTF. CDR3 nucleotides: TGCGCCAGCAGCGGGGGAAGCGACAGGATAGAAGGCTACACCTTC.

The rearrangement uses TRBV10-1 and TRBJ2-3, with TRBD2 identical over 9 bases. The CDR3 has 16 amino acids. Germline V gene lookup returns CDR1 WNHNN and CDR2 SYGVQD (reference sequence). With V trimmed by 4 bases and J by 1 base, 6 bases remained unmatched. CDR3 nucleotides: TGCGCCAGCAGTGGGGGACTAGCTGATCGCACAGATACGCAGTATTTT. Its protein is CASSGGLADRTDTQYF.

The chain uses TRBV5-1 and TRBJ2-5, with 7 positions matching TRBD2. CDR1 SGHRS and CDR2 YFSETQ come from the germline V gene. This CDR3 is built from 14 residues. Unmatched junction bases numbered 4, after V lost 0 bases and J lost 5 bases. The CDR3 DNA follows: TGCGCCAGCAGCTTGGGGACTAGTGGGGAGACCCAGTACTTC. It codes for CASSLGTSGETQYF.

This chain joins TRBV2 and TRBJ2-5; TRBD1 is a possible D gene (6 bases). The CDR3 is 15 amino acids. Germline CDR1 reads SNHLY; CDR2 reads FYNNEI. V lost 2 bases and J 3 bases, leaving 13 bases between the germline ends. The CDR3 reads CASSEQGQFKETQYF. For the CDR3, the DNA is TGTGCCAGCAGTGAACAGGGGCAGTTTAAAGAGACCCAGTACTTC.

The rearrangement uses TRBV27 and TRBJ2-2; 10 bases are a match to TRBD1. The V gene's germline CDR1 is MNHEY and CDR2 SMNVEV (reference sequence). The CDR3 is 18 residues long. J gave up 4 bases and V 5 bases, and 13 bases lay outside the gene matches. CDR3 nucleotide sequence: TGTGCCAGCAGTCCAAGGGACAGGGGTGCCATGGGCACCGGGGAGCTGTTTTTT. Residues: CASSPRDRGAMGTGELFF.

The chain uses TRBV21-1 and TRBJ2-7; TRBD2, the table's D call, lacks a check against the DNA. TRBV21-1 is a documented pseudogene. CDR3 length: 14 amino acids. CDR3: CASSKDGGTYEQYF. CDR3 bases: TGTGCCAGCAGCAAAGACGGCGGGACCTACGAGCAGTACTTC.

V usage is TRBV6-5 and J usage is TRBJ1-1; 10 bases map to TRBD1. The CDR3 runs 14 residues. V shed 2 bases, J shed 3 bases, and the junction held 0 bases outside the gene matches. The germline gives CDR1 MNHEY, CDR2 SVGAGI. CDR3: CASSYGTGDTEAFF. The CDR3 nucleotides read TGTGCCAGCAGTTACGGGACAGGGGACACTGAAGCTTTCTTT.

V usage is TRBV19 and J usage is TRBJ2-3; 9 positions match TRBD2. V dropped 6 bases and J dropped 5; count of bases not matched to a gene: 12. Germline CDR1 is LNHDA and CDR2 is SQIVND (reference sequence). This CDR3 is built from 16 residues. The CDR3 here is CASSDHSGSGGDTQYF. CDR3 in DNA: TGTGCCAGTAGCGACCATAGCGGGAGCGGGGGAGATACGCAGTATTTT.

The chain joins TRBV23-1 to TRBJ2-7; no reliable D call. TRBV23-1 is an ORF, with its function uncertain. The CDR3 sequence is 15 residues long. V was clipped by 0 bases and J by 0 bases, with 9 bases between them. CDR3 loop: CASSQSRAVSYEQYF. The CDR3 DNA sequence: TGCGCCAGCAGTCAATCTAGAGCCGTCTCCTACGAGCAGTACTTC.

The gene calls are TRBV4-3 and TRBJ1-4; 9 bases align to TRBD1. With 3 bases clipped from V and 8 bases from J, the junction kept 4 bases outside the gene matches. The CDR3 runs 14 residues. CDR1 and CDR2 from the germline V gene are LGHNA and YSLEER. CDR3 in amino acids: CASSQGTGREKLFF. CDR3 bases: TGCGCCAGCAGCCAGGGGACAGGGAGGGAAAAACTGTTTTTT.

This chain joins TRBV5-1 and TRBJ1-2, with a weak D call TRBD1 (6 bases). The CDR3 has 16 amino acids. CDR1 SGHRS and CDR2 YFSETQ come from the germline V gene. V was cut by 1 base and J by 3 bases, with 16 bases left in between. The CDR3 nucleotides read TGCGCCAGCAGCTTGAGGTCAGTCCCAGGGGACTATGGCTACACCTTC. It yields the protein CASSLRSVPGDYGYTF.

This chain joins TRBV14 and TRBJ2-7, with unresolved D. Germline CDR1 and CDR2: SGHDN and FVKESK. This CDR3 contains 13 residues. The germline V and J ends were trimmed by 0 bases and 2 bases, with 5 bases remaining between them. This chain's CDR3 is CASSQDFAYEQYF. The CDR3 DNA is TGTGCCAGCAGCCAAGACTTCGCCTACGAGCAGTACTTC.

The chain combines TRBV5-1 with TRBJ2-1, with 8 bases identical to TRBD1. V gave up 4 bases and J gave up 3 bases; unmatched junction bases: 6. Germline V gene data show CDR1 as SGHRS and CDR2 as YFSETQ. The CDR3 sequence is 15 residues long. In nucleotides, the CDR3 is TGCGCCAGCAGCGAAGGACAGGGATTCTACAATGAGCAGTTCTTC. Translated, it gives CASSEGQGFYNEQFF. Looking up the rest from reference TRBV5-1 and TRBJ2-1 gives the full variable domain: KAGVTQTPRYLIKTRGQQVTLSCSPISGHRSVSWYQQTPGQGLQFLFEYFSETQRNKGNFPGRFSGRQFSNSRSEMNVSTLELGDSALYLCASSEGQGFYNEQFFGPGTRLTVL.

The chain joins TRBV5-6 to TRBJ1-1; a weak D match, TRBD1 (6 bases). The CDR3 sequence is 13 residues long. Trimming took off 4 bases at V and 4 bases at J, with 11 bases between the two ends. CDR1 and CDR2 from the germline V gene are SGHDT and YYEEEE. CDR3 in amino acids: CASSHRDGTEAFF. The CDR3 region has the DNA TGTGCCAGCAGCCACAGGGATGGCACTGAAGCTTTCTTT.

The rearrangement uses TRBV4-3 and TRBJ1-2; 7 bases map to TRBD1. V trimming: 1 base; J trimming: 6 bases; junction bases outside the gene matches: 11. The CDR3 covers 16 residues. Germline V gives CDR1 LGHNA, CDR2 YSLEER. CDR3 sequence reads: CASSQGEQGTYHGYTF. In DNA, the CDR3 is TGCGCCAGCAGCCAAGGTGAACAGGGGACTTACCATGGCTACACCTTC.

This rearrangement joins TRBV2 to TRBJ1-2; D gene ambiguous. This CDR3 has 12 amino acids. The germline V and J ends were trimmed by 8 bases and 6 bases, with 13 bases remaining between them. Germline CDR1 SNHLY, CDR2 FYNNEI. The CDR3 is CASAMEADGYTF. The CDR3 DNA sequence: TGTGCCAGCGCCATGGAGGCAGATGGCTACACCTTC.

This chain links TRBV5-1 with TRBJ2-1, with D tentatively TRBD2 (5 bases). V lost 0 bases and J lost 6, with 7 bases in between. The CDR3 loop spans 13 amino acids. Germline values: CDR1 SGHRS, CDR2 YFSETQ. Written as DNA, the CDR3 is TGCGCCAGCAGCTTGGGAGAGGGCAATGAGCAGTTCTTC. It is translated as CASSLGEGNEQFF. Based on the CDR3 plus reference TRBV5-1 and TRBJ2-1, the full variable domain is KAGVTQTPRYLIKTRGQQVTLSCSPISGHRSVSWYQQTPGQGLQFLFEYFSETQRNKGNFPGRFSGRQFSNSRSEMNVSTLELGDSALYLCASSLGEGNEQFFGPGTRLTVL.

Regarding this clone: Within the sample, other DNA sequences also encode this same CDR3. This rearrangement joins TRBV6-1 to TRBJ1-2; D gene unclear. This CDR3 contains 12 residues. Germline values: CDR1 MNHNS, CDR2 SASEGT. Trimming took off 1 base at V and 4 bases at J, with 4 bases between the two ends. For the CDR3, the DNA is TGTGCCAGCAGTGAAGGGCCCTATGGCTACACCTTC. Translating gives CASSEGPYGYTF.

This chain links TRBV4-1 with TRBJ2-1, with 9 bases fitting TRBD2. CDR1 is MGHRA, CDR2 YSYEKL, per germline. This CDR3 contains 15 residues. J was trimmed by 6 bases and V by 0 bases; bases with no gene match: 3. The CDR3 DNA is TGCGCCAGCAGCCAAGAGAGCGGGAGGCCCAATGAGCAGTTCTTC. It is translated as CASSQESGRPNEQFF.

The V gene is TRBV5-1, the J gene TRBJ2-3; weak D call: TRBD1 (6 bases). Germline values: CDR1 SGHRS, CDR2 YFSETQ. The CDR3 runs 17 residues. The ends were cut back, 1 base at V and 0 bases at J, with 15 bases in the middle. The CDR3 is CASSLTTGHASTDTQYF. The CDR3 DNA reads as TGCGCCAGCAGCTTGACTACGGGACATGCTAGCACAGATACGCAGTATTTT.